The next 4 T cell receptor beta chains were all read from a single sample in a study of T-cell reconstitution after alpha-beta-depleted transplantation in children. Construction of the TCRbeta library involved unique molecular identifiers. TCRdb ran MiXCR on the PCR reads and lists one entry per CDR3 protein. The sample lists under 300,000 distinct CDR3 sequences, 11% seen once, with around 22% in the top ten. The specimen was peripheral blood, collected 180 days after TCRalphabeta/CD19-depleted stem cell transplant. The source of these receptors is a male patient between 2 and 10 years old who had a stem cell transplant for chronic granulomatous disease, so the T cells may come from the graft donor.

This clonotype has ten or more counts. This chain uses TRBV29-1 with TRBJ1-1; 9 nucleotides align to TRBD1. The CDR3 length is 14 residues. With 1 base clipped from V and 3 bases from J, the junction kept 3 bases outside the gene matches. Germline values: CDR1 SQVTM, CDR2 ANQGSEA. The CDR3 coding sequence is TGCAGCGTTGAAGTACAGGGGGCGCACACTGAAGCTTTCTTT. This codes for CSVEVQGAHTEAFF. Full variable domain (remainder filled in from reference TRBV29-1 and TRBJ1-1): SAVISQKPSRDICQRGTSLTIQCQVDSQVTMMFWYRQQPGQSLTLIATANQGSEATYESGFVIDKFPISRPNLTFSTLTVSNMSPEDSSIYLCSVEVQGAHTEAFFGQGTRLTVV.

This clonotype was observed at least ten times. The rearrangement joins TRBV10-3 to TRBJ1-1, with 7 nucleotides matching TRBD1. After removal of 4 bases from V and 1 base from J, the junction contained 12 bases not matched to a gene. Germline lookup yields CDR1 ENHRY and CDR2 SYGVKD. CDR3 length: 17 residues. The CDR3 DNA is TGTGCCATCAGTGCCCTCGGGACAGCTGGGGGGAACACTGAAGCTTTCTTT. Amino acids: CAISALGTAGGNTEAFF.

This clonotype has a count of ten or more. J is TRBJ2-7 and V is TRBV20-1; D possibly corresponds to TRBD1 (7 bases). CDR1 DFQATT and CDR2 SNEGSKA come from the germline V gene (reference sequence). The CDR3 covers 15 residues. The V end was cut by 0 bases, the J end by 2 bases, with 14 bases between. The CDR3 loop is CSARDLRDSPYEQYF. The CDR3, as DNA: TGCAGTGCTAGAGATCTGCGGGACAGCCCCTACGAGCAGTACTTC.

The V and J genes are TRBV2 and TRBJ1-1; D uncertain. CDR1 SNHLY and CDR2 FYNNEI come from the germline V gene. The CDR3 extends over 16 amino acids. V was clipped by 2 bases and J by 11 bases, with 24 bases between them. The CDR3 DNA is TGTGCCAGCAGTGAACAAACCCAACCTTCCCATCCCGGGGCTTTCTTT. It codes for CASSEQTQPSHPGAFF.